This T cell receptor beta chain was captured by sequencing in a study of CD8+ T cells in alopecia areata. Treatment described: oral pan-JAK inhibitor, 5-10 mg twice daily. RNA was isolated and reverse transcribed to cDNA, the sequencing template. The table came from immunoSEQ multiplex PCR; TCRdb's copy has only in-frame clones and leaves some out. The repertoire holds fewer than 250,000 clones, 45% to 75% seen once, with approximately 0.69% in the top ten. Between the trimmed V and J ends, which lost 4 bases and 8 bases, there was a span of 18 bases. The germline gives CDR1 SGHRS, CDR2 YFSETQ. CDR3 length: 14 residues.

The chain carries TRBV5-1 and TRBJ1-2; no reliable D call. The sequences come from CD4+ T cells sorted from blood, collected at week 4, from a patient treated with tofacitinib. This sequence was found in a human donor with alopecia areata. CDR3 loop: CASSLTRSEDGYTF. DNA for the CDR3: TGCGCCAGCAGCCTCACCCGTTCCGAGGACGGCTACACCTTC.